These 32 T cell receptor beta chains came from one sample sequenced in a study of cytomegalovirus exposure and HLA in healthy donors. Both 60 Vbeta primers and 13 Jbeta primers went into the PCR. Using immunoSEQ multiplex PCR, the repertoire was profiled, and TCRdb retains in-frame clones only, with some absent. Of some 100,000 clones in the sample, 75% were seen once. Sequencing was done on a sample of PBMCs. Source of these receptors: a male donor in good health and CMV-seropositive.

This sequence joins TRBV7-9 and TRBJ2-2; 7 bases are a match to TRBD1. Germline V gives CDR1 SEHNR, CDR2 FQNEAQ (reference sequence). V was pared by 4 bases and J by 4 bases, with 6 bases of the junction left unmatched. The length of the CDR3 is 15 residues. The CDR3, as DNA: TGTGCCAGCAGCTCCGCCGGGACAGCCACCGGGGAGCTGTTTTTT. Its translation is CASSSAGTATGELFF.

The chain couples TRBV4-3 to TRBJ2-2; D may be TRBD2 (5 bases). Germline CDR1 LGHNA, CDR2 YSLEER. This CDR3 spans 22 amino acids. Trimming cost V 3 bases and J 2 bases, with 31 bases left between them. As DNA, the CDR3 is TGCGCCAGCAGCCAGGACCTCGGAGGCGGATCCACTAGACTCAGAAACACCGGGGAGCTGTTTTTT. It is translated as CASSQDLGGGSTRLRNTGELFF.

The count of this clone is one. The CDR3, as DNA: TGTGCCAGCAGCGCTTCGGGACAGGGGGATGAAAAACTGTTTTTT. Protein product: CASSASGQGDEKLFF. The rearrangement links TRBV9 to TRBJ1-4; 11 bases line up with TRBD1. The CDR3 runs 15 residues. V was clipped by 3 bases and J by 6 bases; unmatched bases: 4. Germline lookup yields CDR1 SGDLS and CDR2 YYNGEE.

The chain is built from TRBV7-8 and TRBJ2-4, with 12 bases identical to TRBD2. The V segment lost 5 bases and the J segment 3 bases; nucleotides outside the gene matches: 17. The CDR3 loop spans 20 amino acids. The germline V gene encodes CDR1 SGHVS and CDR2 FQNEAQ. CDR3 amino acids: CASSPRLAGALRGGKNIQYF. DNA for the CDR3: TGTGCCAGCAGCCCCCGACTAGCGGGGGCCCTAAGAGGCGGCAAAAACATTCAGTACTTC. Full variable domain (missing parts from reference TRBV7-8 and TRBJ2-4): GAGVSQSPRYKVAKRGQDVALRCDPISGHVSLFWYQQALGQGPEFLTYFQNEAQLDKSGLPSDRFFAERPEGSVSTLKIQRTQQEDSAVYLCASSPRLAGALRGGKNIQYFGAGTRLSVL.

There are a few counts of this clone. The chain has TRBV4-3 and TRBJ2-1; D is uncertain. The CDR3 runs to 14 residues. Germline lookup yields CDR1 LGHNA and CDR2 YSLEER. With 5 bases removed from V and 0 bases from J, the gap between germline ends came to 8 bases. CDR3 in DNA: TGCGCCAGCAGCTCTAATAGCTCCTACAATGAGCAGTTCTTC. Its protein is CASSSNSSYNEQFF.

J is TRBJ2-1 and V is TRBV5-1; D is perhaps TRBD1 (5 bases). Germline V CDR1 and CDR2: SGHRS, YFSETQ. Trimming took off 3 bases at V and 7 bases at J, with 11 bases between the two ends. The CDR3 is made up of 13 amino acids. The CDR3 loop reads CASSSPGLNEQFF. The DNA of the CDR3 is TGCGCCAGCAGCTCCCCAGGGCTAAATGAGCAGTTCTTC.

This clone showed up just a few times. The chain combines TRBV25-1 with TRBJ2-7, with 7 bases fitting TRBD1. This CDR3 has 12 amino acids. V lost 4 bases to trimming and J lost 6 bases; unmatched junction nucleotides: 3. In germline, CDR1 is MGHDK, CDR2 SYGVNS. The CDR3 here is CASSGNRGEQYF. The CDR3 DNA is TGTGCCAGCAGTGGCAACAGGGGCGAGCAGTACTTC.

V gene TRBV5-4 combines with J gene TRBJ1-1, with D possibly matching TRBD1 (6 bases). Trimming pared 3 bases from V and 1 base from J, leaving 10 bases between. Germline V lookup: CDR1 SGHNT, CDR2 YYREEE (reference sequence). This CDR3 is built from 14 residues. CDR3 DNA: TGTGCCAGCAGCTCCCGACAGGAGAACACTGAAGCTTTCTTT. Translation gives CASSSRQENTEAFF.

A few counts support this clone. The chain uses TRBV5-4 and TRBJ1-4, with D perhaps TRBD1 (6 bases). The CDR3 has 14 amino acids. Trimming cost V 5 bases and J 7 bases, with 15 bases left between them. Germline CDR1 SGHNT, CDR2 YYREEE (reference sequence). The CDR3 is CASSFQGFGEKLFF. The CDR3 DNA reads as TGTGCCAGCAGTTTTCAGGGGTTCGGTGAAAAACTGTTTTTT.

This chain joins TRBV19 and TRBJ2-1, with 9 bases identical to TRBD1. This CDR3 region has 17 residues. The germline V gene encodes CDR1 LNHDA and CDR2 SQIVND (reference sequence). V gave up 4 bases and J gave up 7 bases; unmatched junction bases: 14. DNA of the CDR3: TGTGCCAGTAGTAAGCAAGCCGGGACAGGGAACGCTAATGAGCAGTTCTTC. This translates into CASSKQAGTGNANEQFF.

The chain recombines TRBV2 with TRBJ2-1; 7 bases align to TRBD2. Per the germline V gene, CDR1 is SNHLY and CDR2 is FYNNEI. This CDR3 region has 14 residues. The V and J ends lost 8 bases and 0 bases, in that order; junction bases with no gene match: 4. The CDR3 protein is CASRLASSYNEQFF. As DNA, the CDR3 is TGTGCCAGCCGACTAGCCAGCTCCTACAATGAGCAGTTCTTC.

The V call is TRBV5-1, the J call TRBJ1-4; 9 nucleotides align to TRBD1. CDR1 and CDR2 (germline): SGHRS, YFSETQ. V trimming: 4 bases; J trimming: 8 bases; junction bases outside the gene matches: 6. There are 14 residues in the CDR3. CDR3 sequence reads: CASSPQGTGEKLFF. In DNA, the CDR3 is TGCGCCAGCAGCCCCCAAGGGACAGGGGAAAAACTGTTTTTT. Using reference TRBV5-1 and TRBJ1-4 for the parts outside the CDR3, the full variable domain is KAGVTQTPRYLIKTRGQQVTLSCSPISGHRSVSWYQQTPGQGLQFLFEYFSETQRNKGNFPGRFSGRQFSNSRSEMNVSTLELGDSALYLCASSPQGTGEKLFFGSGTQLSVL.

The chain couples TRBV2 to TRBJ2-5; 8 bases fit TRBD1. The CDR3 runs 13 residues. Losses at the gene ends were 7 bases for V and 5 bases for J; bases not matched to a gene: 6. CDR1 and CDR2 (germline): SNHLY, FYNNEI. CDR3 residues: CASNPRGRETQYF. CDR3 nucleotides: TGTGCCAGCAACCCCAGGGGGCGTGAGACCCAGTACTTC.

This chain uses TRBV7-2 with TRBJ2-5; 7 bases are a match to TRBD2. V shed 1 base, J shed 1 base, and the junction held 6 bases outside the gene matches. Germline values: CDR1 SGHTA, CDR2 FQGNSA. The CDR3 loop spans 16 amino acids. CDR3 loop: CASSLVIGGIQETQYF. As DNA, the CDR3 is TGTGCCAGCAGCTTAGTTATCGGGGGGATCCAAGAGACCCAGTACTTC.

This clone was detected once. The chain links TRBV19 to TRBJ2-7, with a tentative D call TRBD2 (6 bases). V shed 3 bases and J shed 6 bases, with 15 bases lying between them. Per the germline V gene, CDR1 is LNHDA and CDR2 is SQIVND (reference sequence). CDR3 length equals 14 residues. As DNA, the CDR3 is TGTGCCAGTAGTATGGCGGGACTTGGGGCCGAGCAGTACTTC. This encodes CASSMAGLGAEQYF.

The V gene is TRBV7-2, the J gene TRBJ1-4; TRBD1 matches 9 bases. V shed 0 bases, J shed 0 bases, and the junction held 5 bases outside the gene matches. CDR1 and CDR2 from the germline V gene are SGHTA and FQGNSA. This CDR3 comprises 18 residues. CDR3 DNA: TGTGCCAGCAGCTTAGCCGCGACAGGGGGGTCAACTAATGAAAAACTGTTTTTT. Translated: CASSLAATGGSTNEKLFF.

This chain links TRBV25-1 with TRBJ2-5, with D possibly matching TRBD1 (6 bases). TRBJ2-7 explains the end of the DNA better; the J call may be wrong. The CDR3 runs to 13 residues. Germline CDR1 reads MGHDK; CDR2 reads SYGVNS. The CDR3 loop reads CAIAGAPGYEQYF. CDR3 bases: TGTGCCATCGCAGGGGCTCCGGGCTACGAGCAGTACTTC.

The gene calls are TRBV19 and TRBJ1-4; perhaps TRBD1 as D (5 bases). Germline loops: CDR1 LNHDA, CDR2 SQIVND (reference sequence). Trimming left V 1 base short and J 8 bases short, with 11 bases between. There are 14 residues in the CDR3. The CDR3 is CASSIVGVSEKLFF. CDR3 sequence (DNA): TGTGCCAGTAGTATAGTAGGGGTGTCAGAAAAACTGTTTTTT.

This clone turned up a few times. The chain recombines TRBV6-5 with TRBJ1-1; no clear D. This CDR3 has 13 residues. The ends were cut back, 3 bases at V and 2 bases at J, with 7 bases in the middle. CDR1 is MNHEY, CDR2 SVGAGI, per germline. The CDR3 is CASSYQENTEAFF. The CDR3 DNA reads TGTGCCAGCAGTTATCAGGAAAACACTGAAGCTTTCTTT.

About this clone: Different DNA sequences within this sample yield the same CDR3. The chain is built from TRBV6-1 and TRBJ1-6; no reliable D call. The CDR3 length is 15 residues. The germline V gene encodes CDR1 MNHNS and CDR2 SASEGT. Trimming removed 0 bases at V and 0 bases at J, with 3 bases between. The chain's CDR3 is CASSEASSYNSPLHF. DNA of the CDR3: TGTGCCAGCAGTGAAGCTAGCTCCTATAATTCACCCCTCCACTTT.

The chain is built from TRBV7-2 and TRBJ2-2, with D perhaps TRBD2 (5 bases). Germline CDR1 reads SGHTA; CDR2 reads FQGNSA. There are 12 residues in the CDR3. The germline V and J ends were trimmed by 5 bases and 7 bases, with 8 bases remaining between them. The CDR3 sequence is CASSPRGGELFF. As DNA, the CDR3 is TGTGCCAGCAGCCCCCGGGGCGGGGAGCTGTTTTTT.

This clone occurred a few times. The rearrangement links TRBV23-1 to TRBJ2-1; 10 positions match TRBD1. TRBV23-1 is identified as an open reading frame with a role that is uncertain. V shed 7 bases and J 4 bases; nucleotides not matched to a gene: 4. The CDR3 covers 14 residues. CDR3 protein: CASIGTGDYNEQFF. The CDR3 DNA sequence: TGCGCCAGCATAGGGACAGGGGATTACAATGAGCAGTTCTTC.

V and J are TRBV18 and TRBJ2-7, with D perhaps matching TRBD1 (5 bases). The V and J ends lost 2 bases and 6 bases respectively, with 8 bases between them. This CDR3 has 12 residues. Germline V lookup: CDR1 KGHSH, CDR2 LQKENI. DNA of the CDR3: TGTGCCAGCTCACCAGGACAATCCGAGCAGTACTTC. Translating it yields CASSPGQSEQYF.

This clone has only a few counts. CDR3 region: CASSSLRGGEGYTF. For the CDR3, the DNA is TGTGCCAGCAGCAGCCTGAGAGGGGGCGAGGGCTACACCTTC. The rearrangement uses TRBV2 and TRBJ1-2, with 7 bases aligning to TRBD1. Germline lookup yields CDR1 SNHLY and CDR2 FYNNEI. Losses at the gene ends were 6 bases for V and 8 bases for J; bases not matched to a gene: 12. The CDR3 runs 14 residues. Full variable domain (missing parts from reference TRBV2 and TRBJ1-2): EPEVTQTPSHQVTQMGQEVILRCVPISNHLYFYWYRQILGQKVEFLVSFYNNEISEKSEIFDDQFSVERPDGSNFTLKIRSTKLEDSAMYFCASSSLRGGEGYTFGSGTRLTVV.

The chain couples TRBV6-6 to TRBJ2-2, with D possibly matching TRBD1 (5 bases). The CDR3 extends over 15 amino acids. The germline CDR1 and CDR2 sequences are MNHNY and SVGAGI (reference sequence). V was pared by 0 bases and J by 4 bases, with 9 bases between. CDR3 protein: CASSYSGAGTGELFF. CDR3 nucleotide sequence: TGTGCCAGCAGTTACTCAGGGGCCGGCACCGGGGAGCTGTTTTTT.

The chain combines TRBV4-1 with TRBJ1-5, with D maybe TRBD1 (6 bases). The CDR3 loop spans 16 amino acids. The germline V and J ends were trimmed by 4 bases and 5 bases, with 18 bases remaining between them. Per the germline V gene, CDR1 is MGHRA and CDR2 is YSYEKL. The CDR3 region is CASSLIMTGSDQPQHF. The DNA for the CDR3 is TGCGCCAGCAGCCTTATAATGACAGGATCAGATCAGCCCCAGCATTTT.

This clone was seen many times. The rearrangement joins TRBV6-1 to TRBJ1-1, with D tentatively TRBD1 (5 bases). CDR1 MNHNS and CDR2 SASEGT come from the germline V gene. The CDR3 is 14 residues long. The V end was cut by 2 bases, the J end by 5 bases, with 12 bases between. The CDR3 region is CASSELGVGTEAFF. CDR3 DNA: TGTGCCAGCAGTGAATTAGGGGTAGGAACTGAAGCTTTCTTT.

Remarks on this clone: Other DNA sequences in the sample encode the same CDR3. V and J are TRBV5-4 and TRBJ1-2, with 7 bases matching TRBD1. The germline CDR1 and CDR2 sequences are SGHNT and YYREEE (reference sequence). The CDR3 consists of 15 residues. After removal of 1 base from V and 2 bases from J, the junction contained 5 bases not matched to a gene. The CDR3: CASSLRDRGNYGYTF. The DNA for the CDR3 is TGTGCCAGCAGCTTGCGGGACAGAGGGAACTATGGCTACACCTTC. The full variable domain, completed using reference TRBV5-4 and TRBJ1-2, is ETGVTQSPTHLIKTRGQQVTLRCSSQSGHNTVSWYQQALGQGPQFIFQYYREEENGRGNFPPRFSGLQFPNYSSELNVNALELDDSALYLCASSLRDRGNYGYTFGSGTRLTVV.

This chain uses TRBV2 with TRBJ2-7, with 9 positions matching TRBD1. Germline V lookup: CDR1 SNHLY, CDR2 FYNNEI. The V gene end was trimmed by 6 bases and the J gene end by 6 bases; junction bases not matched to a gene: 6. The CDR3 length is 13 residues. The CDR3 loop reads CASRGQGLCEQYF. Here the CDR3 DNA reads TGTGCCAGCAGGGGACAGGGTTTGTGCGAGCAGTACTTC. Full variable domain (rest looked up from reference TRBV2 and TRBJ2-7): EPEVTQTPSHQVTQMGQEVILRCVPISNHLYFYWYRQILGQKVEFLVSFYNNEISEKSEIFDDQFSVERPDGSNFTLKIRSTKLEDSAMYFCASRGQGLCEQYFGPGTRLTVT.

The genes are TRBV7-2 and TRBJ2-7, with 7 positions matching TRBD1. The CDR3 is 15 amino acids. CDR1 is SGHTA and CDR2 is FQGNSA in the germline V gene. The trim removed 5 bases at V and 3 bases at J, leaving 10 bases unmatched. CDR3 bases: TGTGCCAGCAGCGTATTCGGACAGGCGAGCTACGAGCAGTACTTC. Translation gives CASSVFGQASYEQYF.

The rearrangement uses TRBV7-9 and TRBJ2-5; possible D gene TRBD1, 6 bases. This CDR3 has 16 amino acids. Germline V gene sequence: CDR1 SEHNR, CDR2 FQNEAQ (reference sequence). V lost 4 bases and J 3 bases, leaving 18 bases between the germline ends. In nucleotides, the CDR3 is TGTGCCAGCAGCTCGGGGCCCAGGGGAAAGAAAGAGACCCAGTACTTC. This codes for CASSSGPRGKKETQYF.

J is TRBJ2-7 and V is TRBV6-1, with 10 bases that match TRBD1. With V trimmed by 8 bases and J by 7 bases, 11 bases remained unmatched. The CDR3 consists of 14 residues. CDR1 and CDR2 from the germline V gene are MNHNS and SASEGT. The CDR3 DNA is TGTGCCAGCGGGGGGACAGGGGTCCTTAGGGAGCAGTACTTC. Amino acids: CASGGTGVLREQYF.